This TCR beta chain was identified in a study of control samples from healthy donors and cancer patients (dated by TCRdb to 2019 to 2021). Note on this clone: Its binding antigen is unknown. No clone much larger than this one lies a single base away; base qualities are absent.

The library was prepared using the immunoSEQ multiplex PCR assay. Not all clones reach the TCRdb copy of this immuneACCESS table, which keeps in-frame sequences only. Checked studies attribute under half of the gap to unresolved V genes and leave the rest unexplained. The sample table contains about 190,000 clones; only one count was recorded for 91% of them. The ten largest clones represent approximately 2% of the sample. As encoded in the germline V gene (reference sequence), CDR1 is MNHEY while CDR2 is SMNVEV. Here V drops 5 bases and J drops 8 bases, and the junction holds 9 bases not matched to any gene. Including the terminal cysteine and phenylalanine, the CDR3 comprises 15 residues. Only the CDR3 DNA is retained, 45 bases long and in frame from the first base.

This chain joins TRBV27 to TRBJ1-4; 9 bases in the middle match TRBD1. The TCR comes from a man in his thirties or forties in good health. Specimen: blood. CDR3 protein: CASSPGDRGREKLFF. The nucleotides read TGTGCCAGCAGTCCCGGTGACAGGGGGAGAGAAAAACTGTTTTTT.